This T cell receptor beta chain was sequenced for a study of cytomegalovirus exposure and HLA in healthy donors. The ends lost 0 bases at V and 5 bases at J; junction bases unmatched: 11. This CDR3 comprises 17 residues. Germline V lookup: CDR1 SGDLS, CDR2 YYNGEE. Generated by immunoSEQ multiplex PCR, the TCRdb table keeps only in-frame clones and is missing some. The data show 120,000 to 150,000 clones, around 87% seen once. This receptor was identified in a man aged 18 to 29 in good health and CMV-seropositive. Sequencing was performed on PBMCs. The chain couples TRBV9 to TRBJ2-3; 8 bases map to TRBD2. The CDR3 loop reads CASSVDAGLDLRDTQYF. CDR3 nucleotides: TGTGCCAGCAGCGTAGATGCGGGACTAGATCTTCGAGATACGCAGTATTTT.